The next 20 T cell receptor beta chains were all read from a single sample in a study of blood T cells in healthy people across ages. Primed by a sample-barcoded 5' primer and a J-beta primer mix, a second PCR proceeded for roughly 6 to 12 cycles. TCRdb reprocessed the 5' RACE reads with MiXCR, giving one entry per CDR3 protein. The sample lists 850,000 to 1,300,000 distinct CDR3 sequences, roughly 45% occurring once. Sequenced input: blood. The receptors shown here come from a woman aged 55-69 years in good health.

The CDR3 protein is CASSPKTGAAGGRTDTQYF. CDR3 bases: TGTGCCAGCAGCCCGAAAACGGGGGCTGCGGGAGGAAGGACAGATACGCAGTATTTT. The chain uses TRBV11-2 and TRBJ2-3; 8 bases are shared with TRBD2. Germline lookup yields CDR1 SGHAT and CDR2 FQNNGV. J gave up 3 bases and V 5 bases, and 19 bases lay outside the gene matches. The CDR3 contains 19 residues.

This clonotype was counted a few times. The chain joins TRBV20-1 to TRBJ2-7; 14 bases agree with TRBD2. Losses at the gene ends were 6 bases for V and 2 bases for J; bases not matched to a gene: 3. The CDR3 extends over 14 amino acids. Germline CDR1 DFQATT, CDR2 SNEGSKA (reference sequence). This chain's CDR3 is CSAQTSGRAYEQYF. The CDR3 coding sequence is TGCAGTGCGCAGACTAGCGGGAGGGCCTACGAGCAGTACTTC.

This chain links TRBV3-1 with TRBJ2-1; TRBD2 agrees at 10 bases. Unmatched junction bases numbered 10, after V lost 4 bases and J lost 7 bases. Germline V gene data show CDR1 as LGHDT and CDR2 as YNNKEL (reference sequence). The CDR3 runs 16 residues. CDR3 sequence reads: CASSPGSSGSPNEQFF. As DNA, the CDR3 is TGTGCCAGCAGCCCCGGTTCTAGCGGGAGCCCAAATGAGCAGTTCTTC.

The count of this clonotype is one. The CDR3: CASSQAGAKLYTEAFF. The CDR3 DNA follows: TGTGCCAGCAGCCAAGCGGGGGCGAAGTTGTACACTGAAGCTTTCTTT. The genes are TRBV3-1 and TRBJ1-1, with D maybe TRBD1 (6 bases). V lost 1 base, J lost 3 bases, and 15 bases lay in between. The CDR3 has 16 amino acids. Germline CDR1 is LGHDT and CDR2 is YNNKEL (reference sequence). The whole variable domain, filled in from reference TRBV3-1 and TRBJ1-1, reads DTAVSQTPKYLVTQMGNDKSIKCEQNLGHDTMYWYKQDSKKFLKIMFSYNNKELIINETVPNRFSPKSPDKAHLNLHINSLELGDSAVYFCASSQAGAKLYTEAFFGQGTRLTVV.

This chain uses TRBV20-1 with TRBJ1-5; TRBD1 matches 7 bases. With 8 bases clipped from V and 4 bases from J, the junction kept 5 bases outside the gene matches. Germline CDR1 and CDR2: DFQATT and SNEGSKA (reference sequence). This CDR3 is 12 amino acids long. The CDR3 nucleotides are TGCAGTCTACAGGGGCGAAATCAGCCCCAGCATTTT. The encoded protein is CSLQGRNQPQHF.

This clonotype occurred a few times. This chain joins TRBV12-3 or TRBV12-4 and TRBJ1-2; D is ambiguous. This CDR3 is built from 14 residues. V was trimmed by 3 bases and J by 2 bases, leaving 10 bases between them. The CDR3 region has the DNA TGTGCCAGCAGTTTCTGGGCCGGGAACTATGGCTACACCTTC. Its protein is CASSFWAGNYGYTF.

The V gene is TRBV6-6, the J gene TRBJ2-5, with a possible D match to TRBD1 (5 bases). Trimming shortened V by 4 bases and J by 11 bases, and 14 bases separated the two germline ends. CDR1 and CDR2 (germline): MNHNY, SVGAGI (reference sequence). The CDR3 is 12 residues long. The CDR3 reads CASSSDSFMQYF. CDR3 nucleotide sequence: TGTGCCAGCAGTTCCGACAGCTTTATGCAGTACTTC.

J is TRBJ2-5 and V is TRBV28; 9 bases map to TRBD1. The germline CDR1 and CDR2 sequences are MDHEN and SYDVKM. The CDR3 is 15 residues long. Germline trimming cut 4 bases from V and 5 bases from J; bases unmatched to any gene: 8. CDR3 in amino acids: CASSSPDRGMETQYF. CDR3 sequence (DNA): TGTGCCAGCAGTTCACCTGACAGGGGGATGGAGACCCAGTACTTC.

This clonotype was detected only a few times. The CDR3 DNA is TGTGCCAGCAGCATGGGACAGGGCTTCTACGAGCAGTACTTC. Amino acid sequence: CASSMGQGFYEQYF. The rearrangement links TRBV13 to TRBJ2-7; 9 nucleotides align to TRBD1. With 5 bases clipped from V and 3 bases from J, the junction kept 5 bases outside the gene matches. Germline V CDR1 and CDR2: PRHDT, FYEKMQ (reference sequence). The CDR3 consists of 14 residues. The full variable domain, in which reference TRBV13 and TRBJ2-7 provide the parts outside the CDR3, is AAGVIQSPRHLIKEKRETATLKCYPIPRHDTVYWYQQGPGQDPQFLISFYEKMQSDKGSIPDRFSAQQFSDYHSELNMSSLELGDSALYFCASSMGQGFYEQYFGPGTRLTVT.

This chain links TRBV5-6 with TRBJ2-3; TRBD2 aligns across 12 bases. Germline V CDR1 and CDR2: SGHDT, YYEEEE. CDR3 length equals 18 residues. V trimming: 4 bases; J trimming: 5 bases; junction bases outside the gene matches: 14. Here the CDR3 DNA reads TGTGCCAGCAGCACCGGAGCCCGGCTAGCGGGAGGGATAGATACGCAGTATTTT. It yields the protein CASSTGARLAGGIDTQYF. Based on the CDR3 plus reference TRBV5-6 and TRBJ2-3, the full variable domain is DAGVTQSPTHLIKTRGQQVTLRCSPKSGHDTVSWYQQALGQGPQFIFQYYEEEERQRGNFPDRFSGHQFPNYSSELNVNALLLGDSALYLCASSTGARLAGGIDTQYFGPGTRLTVL.

On this clonotype itself: The junction shows a germline mismatch at one end, possibly a read error. The rearrangement uses TRBV20-1 and TRBJ1-5, with D perhaps TRBD1 (5 bases). The CDR3 consists of 14 residues. Germline V gene data show CDR1 as DFQATT and CDR2 as SNEGSKA (reference sequence). This CDR3 is CGALGDFLNQPQHF. The CDR3 nucleotides read TGCGGTGCCTTAGGGGACTTCCTCAATCAGCCCCAGCATTTT.

This clonotype turned up a few times. V usage is TRBV5-1 and J usage is TRBJ1-2; D may be TRBD1 (5 bases). The CDR3 spans 14 residues. The V end was cut by 4 bases, the J end by 3 bases, with 13 bases between. Germline lookup yields CDR1 SGHRS and CDR2 YFSETQ. The CDR3 sequence: CASSLRDGYYGYTF. The CDR3 bases are TGCGCCAGCAGCCTCAGGGACGGATACTATGGCTACACCTTC.

V and J are TRBV9 and TRBJ2-5, with 10 bases aligning to TRBD2. Germline lookup yields CDR1 SGDLS and CDR2 YYNGEE. The J segment lost 11 bases and the V segment lost 0 bases, leaving 10 bases of the junction unmatched. This CDR3 has 15 residues. For the CDR3, the DNA is TGTGCCAGCAGCGTAGAGGGACTAGCGAGTAATGAGCAGTACTTC. Translated, it gives CASSVEGLASNEQYF.

This clonotype was observed at least ten times. The gene calls are TRBV20-1 and TRBJ1-5, with D uncertain. CDR3 length equals 12 residues. Between the trimmed V and J ends, which lost 3 bases and 7 bases, there was a span of 10 bases. In germline, CDR1 is DFQATT, CDR2 SNEGSKA (reference sequence). CDR3 loop: CSARLVGQPQHF. The DNA of the CDR3 is TGCAGTGCTAGGTTAGTCGGACAGCCCCAGCATTTT.

The gene calls are TRBV6-5 and TRBJ1-1; TRBD1 matches at 8 bases. Trimming took 5 bases from V and 5 from J; bases not matched to a gene: 7. CDR1 is MNHEY, CDR2 SVGAGI, per germline. This CDR3 is built from 14 residues. CDR3 in amino acids: CASSQDRVLTEAFF. The CDR3 region has the DNA TGTGCCAGCAGTCAGGACAGGGTTCTGACTGAAGCTTTCTTT.

V gene TRBV6-6 combines with J gene TRBJ2-5; TRBD2 matches at 7 bases. Losses at the gene ends were 8 bases for V and 3 bases for J; bases not matched to a gene: 3. In germline, CDR1 is MNHNY, CDR2 SVGAGI (reference sequence). The CDR3 contains 12 residues. DNA of the CDR3: TGTGCCAGCGCGGGAGAGGAAGAGACCCAGTACTTC. Its protein product is CASAGEEETQYF.

The chain links TRBV29-1 to TRBJ2-7; TRBD2 aligns across 10 bases. With 6 bases clipped from V and 0 bases from J, the junction kept 5 bases outside the gene matches. The CDR3 runs 14 residues. Germline CDR1 reads SQVTM; CDR2 reads ANQGSEA. The CDR3 coding sequence is TGCAGCGTGACCGGGACTAGCGCCTCCTACGAGCAGTACTTC. Residues: CSVTGTSASYEQYF.

This clonotype has more than one count but fewer than ten. V is TRBV29-1 and J is TRBJ2-1; TRBD2 is a possible D gene (5 bases). The CDR3 extends over 8 amino acids. Germline lookup yields CDR1 SQVTM and CDR2 ANQGSEA. The V end was cut by 6 bases, the J end by 12 bases, with 6 bases between. CDR3 in DNA: TGCAGCGTACTAGGGCAGTTCTTC. Protein: CSVLGQFF.

In its sample, this clonotype was seen a few times. The chain uses TRBV20-1 and TRBJ1-2; possible D gene TRBD1, 5 bases. The germline V gene has CDR1 DFQATT and CDR2 SNEGSKA (reference sequence). V was trimmed by 1 base and J by 8 bases, leaving 14 bases between them. The CDR3 sequence is 13 residues long. The CDR3 spells CSARGPSGPGYTF. In DNA form, the CDR3 reads TGCAGTGCTAGAGGTCCCTCGGGGCCCGGCTACACCTTC.

This clonotype appeared a few times. The rearrangement links TRBV29-1 to TRBJ2-3; no clear D gene. V lost 3 bases to trimming and J lost 3 bases, with 13 bases between them. The CDR3 is made up of 14 amino acids. Germline loops: CDR1 SQVTM, CDR2 ANQGSEA. CDR3 amino acids: CSVDGLAETDTQYF. Written as DNA, the CDR3 is TGCAGCGTTGACGGGTTAGCAGAAACAGATACGCAGTATTTT.